Below are 18 T cell receptor beta chains sequenced from a single sample in a study of T cell repertoires in cytomegalovirus infection. MiXCR was run by TCRdb on the reads, yielding one entry per CDR3 protein. The sample has nearly 650,000 distinct CDR3 sequences; 20% to 25% are singletons. The specimen was CD8+ T cells from PBMCs. The receptor set was obtained from a human donor in good health (CMV status not recorded). Some clones in this sample may be carry-over from other donors' samples.

V gene TRBV6-2 or TRBV6-3 combines with J gene TRBJ2-7, with D possibly TRBD1 on 6 matching bases. V lost 4 bases, J lost 2 bases, and 15 bases lay in between. The CDR3 totals 15 residues. Germline assignment: CDR1 MNHEY and CDR2 SVGEGT. This CDR3 reads CASSSYAQGPYEQYV. In DNA, the CDR3 is TGTGCCAGCAGTTCGTATGCACAGGGCCCCTACGAGCAGTACGTC.

J is TRBJ1-2 and V is TRBV29-1; D uncertain. The CDR3 is 15 amino acids. V lost 6 bases to trimming and J lost 0 bases, with 17 bases between them. CDR1 SQVTM and CDR2 ANQGSEA come from the germline V gene. The CDR3 region has the DNA TGCAGCGTCCCGGTTGTGGGGAAAGCTAACTATGGCTACACCTTC. Amino acid sequence: CSVPVVGKANYGYTF.

This clonotype showed up just a few times. This sequence joins TRBV25-1 and TRBJ2-5; no clear D gene. The V gene lost 8 bases and the J gene lost 2 bases, with 15 bases spanning the gap. The CDR3 is made up of 14 amino acids. CDR1 and CDR2 (germline): MGHDK, SYGVNS. CDR3 amino acids: CASGPVAKQETQYF. The CDR3 DNA is TGTGCCAGCGGTCCGGTGGCCAAGCAAGAGACCCAGTACTTC.

Only a few counts were recorded for this clonotype. The chain uses TRBV28 and TRBJ2-5; 8 positions match TRBD1. CDR1 is MDHEN, CDR2 SYDVKM, per germline. V lost 5 bases to trimming and J lost 4 bases; unmatched junction nucleotides: 6. This CDR3 spans 14 amino acids. The CDR3 region is CASSPDRVVETQYF. Written as DNA, the CDR3 is TGTGCCAGCAGTCCGGACAGGGTTGTAGAGACCCAGTACTTC.

Many counts were recorded for this clonotype. The chain employs TRBV7-6 and TRBJ2-5; 10 bases align to TRBD1. Germline V gives CDR1 SGHVS, CDR2 FNYEAQ. The length of the CDR3 is 15 residues. Trimming at V came to 4 bases and at J to 2 bases, leaving 4 bases not matched to a gene. The CDR3 spells CASSYRDRGQETQYF. CDR3 in DNA: TGTGCCAGCAGCTACCGGGACAGGGGACAAGAGACCCAGTACTTC.

V and J are TRBV7-9 and TRBJ2-7; D may be TRBD1 (6 bases). Germline assignment: CDR1 SEHNR and CDR2 FQNEAQ (reference sequence). The length of the CDR3 is 14 residues. V was cut by 5 bases and J by 2 bases, with 13 bases left in between. CDR3 sequence: CASSVRDKAYEQYV. CDR3 sequence (DNA): TGTGCCAGCAGCGTGAGGGACAAAGCCTACGAGCAGTACGTC.

This clonotype turned up a few times. The chain combines TRBV12-5 with TRBJ2-6; D is ambiguous. V was trimmed by 2 bases and J by 11 bases, leaving 10 bases between them. This CDR3 is 13 amino acids long. Looked up from germline, CDR1 is LGHNT and CDR2 is FRNRAP. The CDR3 here is CASGLISFDVLTF. Written as DNA, the CDR3 is TGTGCTAGTGGTTTGATTTCTTTCGACGTCCTGACTTTC.

This clonotype was observed once. A much larger clone sits a single nucleotide away, making a read error possible. The chain recombines TRBV6-1 with TRBJ1-1, with 9 bases matching TRBD1. This CDR3 is 15 amino acids long. CDR1 and CDR2 from the germline V gene are MNHNS and SASEGT. The CDR3 here is CVSTDTGTGLSEAFF. Here the CDR3 DNA reads TGTGTCAGCACCGACACCGGGACAGGGCTATCTGAAGCTTTCTTT.

This chain links TRBV29-1 with TRBJ1-2; no clear D. Germline CDR1 is SQVTM and CDR2 is ANQGSEA. The V and J ends lost 6 bases and 3 bases respectively, with 17 bases between them. The CDR3 totals 14 residues. CDR3 residues: CSVPRAGPHYGYTF. CDR3 nucleotide sequence: TGCAGCGTCCCCCGGGCCGGCCCCCACTATGGCTACACCTTC.

Only a few counts were recorded for this clonotype. The gene calls are TRBV29-1 and TRBJ2-5; TRBD1 might be the D (5 bases). CDR3 length: 12 amino acids. The V end was cut by 7 bases, the J end by 5 bases, with 14 bases between. Germline lookup yields CDR1 SQVTM and CDR2 ANQGSEA. In nucleotides, the CDR3 is TGCAGCGCCGACAGTCCCGGGGAGACCCAGTACTTC. Translated: CSADSPGETQYF.

This clonotype was counted between two and nine times. The gene calls are TRBV4-1 and TRBJ1-4; 9 nucleotides line up with TRBD1. This CDR3 contains 15 residues. Trimming cost V 5 bases and J 8 bases; bases outside gene matches: 9. Germline CDR1 reads MGHRA; CDR2 reads YSYEKL. CDR3 coding DNA: TGCGCCAGCAGCTTCACAGGGGGCGGCTACGAAAAACTGTTTTTT. This encodes CASSFTGGGYEKLFF.

This clonotype turned up a few times. The J gene is TRBJ1-5, the V gene TRBV2; unclear D gene. Germline V gene data show CDR1 as SNHLY and CDR2 as FYNNEI. V was clipped by 8 bases and J by 7 bases, with 9 bases between them. CDR3 length: 11 amino acids. This chain's CDR3 is CASGPVQPQHF. CDR3 nucleotides: TGTGCCAGCGGTCCGGTCCAGCCCCAGCATTTT.

Turning to this clonotype: An end of the junction does not agree with germline; a read error may underlie this. The chain combines TRBV7-3 with TRBJ2-4, with a tentative D call TRBD2 (6 bases). From germline, CDR1 is SGHTA and CDR2 FQGTGA. The CDR3 loop spans 11 amino acids. CDR3 loop: CTSRGSNIQYF. The CDR3 DNA reads as TGTACCAGCCGGGGGTCAAACATTCAGTACTTC.

This clonotype was found a few times. The V call is TRBV20-1, the J call TRBJ2-7; 13 bases line up with TRBD2. Losses at the gene ends were 5 bases for V and 4 bases for J; bases not matched to a gene: 5. This CDR3 has 14 amino acids. From germline, CDR1 is DFQATT and CDR2 SNEGSKA (reference sequence). The CDR3 spells CSAGGLAGTYEQYF. The CDR3 nucleotides are TGCAGTGCTGGGGGACTAGCGGGGACTTACGAGCAGTACTTC.

This clonotype was seen ten or more times. The rearrangement uses TRBV12-3 or TRBV12-4 and TRBJ2-1; 9 bases are shared with TRBD2. The CDR3 contains 15 residues. With V trimmed by 6 bases and J by 4 bases, 7 bases remained unmatched. In DNA, the CDR3 is TGTGCCAGCAGCCTCCTAGCGGGGTCATACAATGAGCAGTTCTTC. It translates to CASSLLAGSYNEQFF.

In its sample, this clonotype was seen a few times. The chain links TRBV18 to TRBJ1-1; possibly TRBD1 for D (6 bases). The CDR3 loop spans 15 amino acids. Germline V gene data show CDR1 as KGHSH and CDR2 as LQKENI. Trimming removed 3 bases at V and 5 bases at J, with 16 bases between. The CDR3 DNA reads TGTGCCAGCTCACCCCTCGAGGGGGGGCGGACTGAAGCTTTCTTT. Its translation is CASSPLEGGRTEAFF.

The chain is built from TRBV12-3 or TRBV12-4 and TRBJ2-5; D unresolved. CDR3 length equals 15 residues. The V end was cut by 6 bases, the J end by 5 bases, with 19 bases between. This CDR3 reads CASSPQDPSKETQYF. CDR3 DNA sequence: TGTGCCAGCAGCCCCCAGGACCCCTCGAAGGAGACCCAGTACTTC.

V usage is TRBV29-1 and J usage is TRBJ2-7; a possible D gene is TRBD2 (5 bases). Trimming cost V 7 bases and J 3 bases, with 10 bases left between them. Germline-derived CDR1 and CDR2 are SQVTM and ANQGSEA. CDR3 length equals 11 residues. The CDR3 is CSAELDYEQYF. The CDR3 DNA reads TGCAGCGCCGAACTAGACTACGAGCAGTACTTC.